The 12 T cell receptor beta chains below come from one sample, sequenced in a study of cytomegalovirus exposure and HLA in healthy donors. The PCR was carried out with 60 Vbeta primers and 13 Jbeta primers. Only in-frame clones appear in the TCRdb table, and some are missing; sequencing was by immunoSEQ multiplex PCR. This sample has 150,000 to 200,000 clones, with approximately 80% found just once. Material: PBMCs. These receptors were obtained from a girl aged 5-17 years in good health and CMV-seropositive.

The chain joins TRBV5-1 to TRBJ1-1, with a tentative D call TRBD1 (5 bases). V lost 0 bases and J 3 bases, leaving 12 bases between the germline ends. This CDR3 has 15 amino acids. Germline V gene data show CDR1 as SGHRS and CDR2 as YFSETQ. The CDR3 loop reads CASSLAGQGHTEAFF. The CDR3 DNA reads TGCGCCAGCAGCTTGGCCGGGCAGGGCCACACTGAAGCTTTCTTT.

The chain has TRBV30 and TRBJ1-2; no definite D call. Trimming stripped 0 bases from V and 7 bases from J, with 9 bases between. The CDR3 extends over 12 amino acids. Germline CDR1 reads GTSNPN; CDR2 reads SVGIG (reference sequence). The CDR3 region has the DNA TGTGCCTGGAGTGTTGGCGGGGTTGGCTACACCTTC. Translated: CAWSVGGVGYTF.

This chain connects TRBV4-3 to TRBJ2-7; 10 bases agree with TRBD1. CDR1 and CDR2 (germline): LGHNA, YSLEER. The CDR3 is 17 residues long. Trimming cost V 3 bases and J 0 bases; bases outside gene matches: 8. As DNA, the CDR3 is TGCGCCAGCAGCCATATCGGGACAGGGGAACGCTCCTACGAGCAGTACTTC. This encodes CASSHIGTGERSYEQYF.

Comments on this clone: The junction and the germline gene differ at one end; a read error may be behind it. The CDR3 loop reads CATSRDPPQRQLF. CDR3 in DNA: TGTGCCACCAGCAGAGATCCCCCGCAGAGGCAGCTCTTC. V is TRBV15 and J is TRBJ2-1; D is undetermined. The CDR3 is made up of 13 amino acids. Per the germline V gene, CDR1 is LNHNV and CDR2 is YYDKDF (reference sequence).

This rearrangement joins TRBV18 to TRBJ1-1; tentative D call: TRBD1 (6 bases). The CDR3 is 16 amino acids. The V gene's germline CDR1 is KGHSH and CDR2 LQKENI. Trimming took 3 bases from V and 0 from J, leaving 14 bases between them. CDR3 nucleotides: TGTGCCAGCTCACCGAACCCAGGGGCCCTGAACACTGAAGCTTTCTTT. Amino acid sequence: CASSPNPGALNTEAFF. Full variable domain (remainder filled in from reference TRBV18 and TRBJ1-1): NAGVMQNPRHLVRRRGQEARLRCSPMKGHSHVYWYRQLPEEGLKFMVYLQKENIIDESGMPKERFSAEFPKEGPSILRIQQVVRGDSAAYFCASSPNPGALNTEAFFGQGTRLTVV.

The rearrangement joins TRBV5-4 to TRBJ1-6; 11 nucleotides agree with TRBD1. Losses at the gene ends were 3 bases for V and 1 base for J; bases not matched to a gene: 6. This CDR3 is 18 amino acids long. The germline V gene encodes CDR1 SGHNT and CDR2 YYREEE (reference sequence). As DNA, the CDR3 is TGTGCCAGCAGCTGGGGGACAGGGGGAGAGTCCTATAATTCACCCCTCCACTTT. It codes for CASSWGTGGESYNSPLHF. Full variable domain (outside the CDR3, taken from reference TRBV5-4 and TRBJ1-6): ETGVTQSPTHLIKTRGQQVTLRCSSQSGHNTVSWYQQALGQGPQFIFQYYREEENGRGNFPPRFSGLQFPNYSSELNVNALELDDSALYLCASSWGTGGESYNSPLHFGNGTRLTVT.

The genes are TRBV7-6 and TRBJ2-7; D unclear. The CDR3 runs to 12 residues. Trimming removed 5 bases from V and 1 base from J, with 6 bases in between. Germline V gene lookup returns CDR1 SGHVS and CDR2 FNYEAQ. CDR3 DNA sequence: TGTGCCAGCAGCATACGGTCCTACGAGCAGTACTTC. Residues: CASSIRSYEQYF.

The rearrangement uses TRBV5-1 and TRBJ2-5, with 10 bases lining up with TRBD1. The CDR3 has 15 residues. V was clipped by 5 bases and J by 7 bases; unmatched bases: 11. Germline lookup yields CDR1 SGHRS and CDR2 YFSETQ. This CDR3 is CASSERTGGIVTQYF. CDR3 nucleotides: TGCGCCAGCAGTGAGCGGACAGGGGGTATCGTGACCCAGTACTTC. Filled out from reference TRBV5-1 and TRBJ2-5, the complete variable domain reads KAGVTQTPRYLIKTRGQQVTLSCSPISGHRSVSWYQQTPGQGLQFLFEYFSETQRNKGNFPGRFSGRQFSNSRSEMNVSTLELGDSALYLCASSERTGGIVTQYFGPGTRLLVL.

The V call is TRBV7-6, the J call TRBJ1-2; 10 bases match TRBD1. Losses at the gene ends were 3 bases for V and 2 bases for J; bases not matched to a gene: 6. The CDR3 has 16 residues. Germline-derived CDR1 and CDR2 are SGHVS and FNYEAQ. The CDR3 is CASSLGQGPLNYGYTF. DNA for the CDR3: TGTGCCAGCAGCTTGGGACAGGGGCCTTTAAACTATGGCTACACCTTC.

This clone came up a few times. The V and J genes are TRBV19 and TRBJ1-1; the D is unclear. CDR1 is LNHDA and CDR2 is SQIVND in the germline V gene (reference sequence). The germline V and J ends were trimmed by 9 bases and 2 bases, with 10 bases remaining between them. The CDR3 is 12 residues long. The CDR3 coding sequence is TGTGCCAGGTTGCGGGGAAACACTGAAGCTTTCTTT. Translating it yields CARLRGNTEAFF.

This clone came up once. This chain joins TRBV5-1 and TRBJ1-4, with D perhaps TRBD1 (5 bases). Germline values: CDR1 SGHRS, CDR2 YFSETQ. V lost 4 bases, J lost 0 bases, and 7 bases lay in between. CDR3 length: 14 amino acids. The CDR3 loop reads CASSPGTTNEKLFF. For the CDR3, the DNA is TGCGCCAGCAGCCCAGGGACAACTAATGAAAAACTGTTTTTT.

The genes are TRBV9 and TRBJ1-4, with TRBD1 as a possible D gene (6 bases). This CDR3 contains 15 residues. The germline V gene encodes CDR1 SGDLS and CDR2 YYNGEE. V dropped 2 bases and J dropped 4 bases, with 12 bases sitting between them. In DNA form, the CDR3 reads TGTGCCAGCAGCGTCTACGGACAGATTAATGAAAAACTGTTTTTT. Translated, it gives CASSVYGQINEKLFF.